What follows describes a single T cell receptor (beta chain). The CDR3 extends over 13 amino acids. Germline values: CDR1 MNHNS, CDR2 SASEGT. Trimming shortened V by 3 bases and J by 2 bases, and 8 bases separated the two germline ends. This specimen comes from a study of cytomegalovirus exposure and HLA in healthy donors. About the study: Earlier findings included 117 million unique TCR beta sequences obtained from 170 million or so T cells.

A multiplex PCR was run with 60 Vbeta primers and 13 Jbeta primers. Measured with immunoSEQ multiplex PCR; TCRdb has only the in-frame clones, and not every one. This sample has about 200,000 clones, with 82% found just once. Input material: PBMCs. The sequence derives from a woman between 45 and 60 years old in good health and CMV-seropositive. This sequence joins TRBV6-1 and TRBJ2-7, with D possibly TRBD1 on 5 matching bases. The chain's CDR3 is CASSEAGTYEQYF. The DNA of the CDR3 is TGTGCCAGCAGTGAGGCAGGGACCTACGAGCAGTACTTC.